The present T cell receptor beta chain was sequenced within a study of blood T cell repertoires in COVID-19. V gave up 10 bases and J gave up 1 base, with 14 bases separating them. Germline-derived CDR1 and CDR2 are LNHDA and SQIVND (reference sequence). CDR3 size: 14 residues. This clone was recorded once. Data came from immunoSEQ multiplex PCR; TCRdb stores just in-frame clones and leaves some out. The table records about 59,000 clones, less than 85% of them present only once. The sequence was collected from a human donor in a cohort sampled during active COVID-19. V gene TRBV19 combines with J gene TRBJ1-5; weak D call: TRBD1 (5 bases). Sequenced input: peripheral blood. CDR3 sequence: CATRQGVSNQPQHF. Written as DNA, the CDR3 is TGTGCCACTCGCCAAGGGGTGAGCAATCAGCCCCAGCATTTT.